The TCR beta chain under discussion was sequenced for a study of blood T cell repertoires in COVID-19. Overall study: PBMCs, B-cell-depleted T cells, or T cells provided the cDNA or gDNA that made up the material.

In the authors' workflow: Researchers report that nucleated cell counts were estimated from reference gene primer amplification. Sequencing was performed with immunoSEQ multiplex PCR; in TCRdb, only in-frame clones are kept and a portion is missing. V and J calls and clone size come straight from that table; D and trimming were deduced from the DNA. The sample lists 50,000 to 65,000 clones; 82% were seen once. CDR1 and CDR2 (germline): SQVTM, ANQGSEA. V lost 6 bases and J lost 8; bases outside the gene matches: 11. The CDR3 is made up of 14 amino acids. Sequencing was performed on peripheral blood. The gene calls are TRBV29-1 and TRBJ2-1; 9 bases are a match to TRBD2. The receptor's source is a woman aged 60-70 years with acute or convalescent COVID-19. CDR3 bases: TGCAGCGTCGTGCCGGGACTAGCTAGGGATGAGCAGTTCTTC. Amino acid sequence: CSVVPGLARDEQFF.